Each of the 11 T cell receptor beta chains below was sequenced from the same sample in a study of blood T cell repertoires in COVID-19. Assay: immunoSEQ multiplex PCR; the TCRdb copy retains only in-frame clones and omits some. The sample comprises more than 400,000 clones, approximately 85% of which are singletons, and 3% to 4% rests with the top ten. Specimen: peripheral blood. The receptor set was obtained from a human donor in a cohort sampled during active COVID-19.

The chain carries TRBV28 and TRBJ2-4, with no clear D. With 3 bases removed from V and 3 bases from J, the gap between germline ends came to 15 bases. Germline CDR1 is MDHEN and CDR2 is SYDVKM. The CDR3 length is 16 residues. CDR3 in DNA: TGTGCCAGCAGTTTGAGTACGGGTGCAAGCAAAAACATTCAGTACTTC. Translated: CASSLSTGASKNIQYF.

The CDR3, as DNA: TGTGCCAGCAGCTTAAACCCCGGACAGTCTGAAGCTTTCTTT. It codes for CASSLNPGQSEAFF. J is TRBJ1-1 and V is TRBV7-3; TRBD1 is a possible D gene (6 bases). The CDR3 length is 14 residues. Trimming took 1 base from V and 6 from J, leaving 12 bases between them. CDR1 is SGHTA and CDR2 is FQGTGA in the germline V gene.

This chain links TRBV2 with TRBJ1-4, with a weak D call TRBD1 (6 bases). The V end lost 6 bases, the J end lost 0 bases, and 11 bases lay between the germline ends. Germline values: CDR1 SNHLY, CDR2 FYNNEI. The CDR3 consists of 15 residues. DNA of the CDR3: TGTGCCAGCAGGGGGACACCCGCAACTAATGAAAAACTGTTTTTT. Encoded protein: CASRGTPATNEKLFF.

The V gene is TRBV27, the J gene TRBJ2-7, with TRBD1 identical over 12 bases. The J segment lost 6 bases and the V segment lost 6 bases, leaving 3 bases of the junction unmatched. This CDR3 comprises 13 residues. In germline, CDR1 is MNHEY, CDR2 SMNVEV (reference sequence). Here the CDR3 reads CASSGTGGLEQYF. The CDR3 DNA reads TGTGCCAGCAGCGGGACAGGGGGCCTCGAGCAGTACTTC.

This clone was picked up one time. The rearrangement links TRBV28 to TRBJ1-2; the D gene is possibly TRBD1 (5 bases). This CDR3 comprises 14 residues. CDR1 MDHEN and CDR2 SYDVKM come from the germline V gene. V was trimmed by 2 bases and J by 2 bases, leaving 9 bases between them. The chain's CDR3 is CASSLGAGNYGYTF. The CDR3 nucleotides read TGTGCCAGCAGTTTAGGGGCGGGGAACTATGGCTACACCTTC.

The rearrangement uses TRBV18 and TRBJ1-3; no firm D call. Germline CDR1 is KGHSH and CDR2 is LQKENI. The CDR3 contains 13 residues. V was shortened by 5 bases and J by 8 bases, with 13 bases between the two germline ends. In DNA form, the CDR3 reads TGTGCCAGCTCATCAGGCGTTTGGGACACCATATATTTT. Translating it yields CASSSGVWDTIYF.

For the CDR3, the DNA is TGCAGCGTTGGGGACAGGGGGGATGAAAAACTGTTTTTT. Its protein is CSVGDRGDEKLFF. The gene calls are TRBV29-1 and TRBJ1-4; TRBD1 matches at 11 bases. CDR3 size: 13 residues. V trimming: 4 bases; J trimming: 6 bases; junction bases outside the gene matches: 1. In germline, CDR1 is SQVTM, CDR2 ANQGSEA.

The chain carries TRBV7-2 and TRBJ2-1; 10 bases align to TRBD2. J lost 4 bases, V lost 0 bases, and 3 bases had no gene match. Germline lookup yields CDR1 SGHTA and CDR2 FQGNSA. The CDR3 is made up of 16 amino acids. The CDR3 sequence is CASSLATSGVYNEQFF. In nucleotides, the CDR3 is TGTGCCAGCAGCTTAGCCACTAGCGGGGTTTACAATGAGCAGTTCTTC. Using reference TRBV7-2 and TRBJ2-1 for the parts outside the CDR3, the full variable domain is GAGVSQSPSNKVTEKGKDVELRCDPISGHTALYWYRQSLGQGLEFLIYFQGNSAPDKSGLPSDRFSAERTGGSVSTLTIQRTQQEDSAVYLCASSLATSGVYNEQFFGPGTRLTVL.

The chain combines TRBV6-6 with TRBJ2-7, with TRBD1 matching 7 bases. Germline assignment: CDR1 MNHNY and CDR2 SVGAGI (reference sequence). The CDR3 consists of 14 residues. V lost 6 bases, J lost 2 bases, and 7 bases stayed unmatched. The chain's CDR3 is CASRSGTDTYEQYF. For the CDR3, the DNA is TGTGCCAGCAGGTCCGGGACAGATACCTACGAGCAGTACTTC.

The V call is TRBV27, the J call TRBJ2-7, with TRBD2 matching 10 bases. Germline CDR1 is MNHEY and CDR2 is SMNVEV (reference sequence). Trimming at V came to 2 bases and at J to 2 bases, leaving 9 bases not matched to a gene. This CDR3 comprises 17 residues. CDR3 amino acids: CASSLMPPGTSAYEQYF. The CDR3 DNA sequence: TGTGCCAGCAGTTTAATGCCTCCGGGGACTAGCGCCTACGAGCAGTACTTC.

This clone was seen once. The chain recombines TRBV6-2 or TRBV6-3 with TRBJ1-5; 8 bases fit TRBD1. This CDR3 has 16 residues. Germline values: CDR1 MNHEY, CDR2 SVGEGT. With 6 bases clipped from V and 0 bases from J, the junction kept 7 bases outside the gene matches. The CDR3 loop is CASSPGQVYSNQPQHF. The DNA for the CDR3 is TGTGCCAGCAGCCCGGGACAGGTTTATAGCAATCAGCCCCAGCATTTT.